This T cell receptor (beta chain) is from a study of blood T cell repertoires in COVID-19. Study-wide background: PBMCs, B-cell-depleted T cells, or T cells were the source of the cDNA or gDNA that made up the material.

The CDR3 contains 17 residues. V lost 0 bases and J 0 bases, leaving 9 bases between the germline ends. Germline CDR1 and CDR2: ENHRY and SYGVKD. Generated by immunoSEQ multiplex PCR, the TCRdb table keeps only in-frame clones and is missing some. In the table there are about 220,000 clones, approximately 83% of which are singletons. A few counts support this clone. This TCR derives from a woman aged 25 to 39 who had recovered from COVID-19. The source material was peripheral blood. The rearrangement uses TRBV10-3 and TRBJ1-6; the D gene is possibly TRBD1 (6 bases). CDR3 region: CAISESQGSSYNSPLHF. In DNA form, the CDR3 reads TGTGCCATCAGTGAGTCTCAGGGGAGCTCCTATAATTCACCCCTCCACTTT.